The 24 T cell receptor beta chains listed next were all sequenced from one sample in a study of regulatory T cells in long-lasting Graves disease. Time point denoted: persistent/refractory GD, antithyroid drugs over 5 years with positive TRAb. Making the TCR library involved RNA that had been extracted from PBMCs. With iRepertoire HTBI primers and Arm-PCR of CDR3 regions, TCR beta libraries were built. TCRdb reanalysed the multiplex PCR reads using MiXCR and keeps one entry per CDR3 protein. The profile shows around 400,000 distinct CDR3 sequences, about a quarter of them singletons. The sample was peripheral blood mononuclear cells (PBMCs), taken when the disease was refractory, from a patient treated with antithyroid drugs. Source of these receptors: a female donor with Graves disease.

The sample holds a few counts of this clonotype. This sequence joins TRBV7-2 and TRBJ1-5; D possibly corresponds to TRBD1 (6 bases). The CDR3 loop spans 16 amino acids. Per germline, CDR1 SGHTA and CDR2 FQGNSA. The V and J ends lost 5 bases and 1 base respectively, with 15 bases between them. The CDR3 sequence is CASSQFGTGSNQPQHF. DNA for the CDR3: TGTGCCAGCAGCCAATTCGGAACAGGGAGCAATCAGCCCCAGCATTTT.

This clonotype was observed a handful of times. The rearrangement joins TRBV5-4 to TRBJ1-1; TRBD1 agrees at 9 bases. Trimming cost V 0 bases and J 1 base; bases outside gene matches: 4. This CDR3 is built from 16 residues. Germline-derived CDR1 and CDR2 are SGHNT and YYREEE (reference sequence). The CDR3 is CASSLGWTGENTEAFF. CDR3 DNA: TGTGCCAGCAGCTTGGGGTGGACAGGGGAGAACACTGAAGCTTTCTTT.

The chain recombines TRBV30 with TRBJ1-2, with TRBD1 as a possible D gene (6 bases). The germline V gene encodes CDR1 GTSNPN and CDR2 SVGIG (reference sequence). V shed 4 bases and J shed 7 bases, with 13 bases lying between them. The length of the CDR3 is 12 residues. The CDR3 here is CAWTLNRAGYTF. The CDR3 nucleotides read TGTGCCTGGACCTTGAACAGGGCTGGCTACACCTTC.

This clonotype was detected many times. The rearrangement joins TRBV27 to TRBJ2-5; unclear D gene. Trimming stripped 1 base from V and 1 base from J, with 13 bases between. The CDR3 totals 16 residues. Germline-derived CDR1 and CDR2 are MNHEY and SMNVEV (reference sequence). The CDR3 loop reads CASSLFPVRIQETQYF. The DNA for the CDR3 is TGTGCCAGCAGTTTATTTCCGGTGCGGATCCAAGAGACCCAGTACTTC.

This clonotype was seen repeatedly, ten times or more. This chain connects TRBV24-1 to TRBJ2-1; 9 nucleotides agree with TRBD1. Germline CDR1 and CDR2: KGHDR and SFDVKD. The trim removed 3 bases at V and 6 bases at J, leaving 8 bases unmatched. This CDR3 spans 16 amino acids. This chain's CDR3 is CATSDQQGAYGNEQFF. The DNA for the CDR3 is TGTGCCACCAGTGATCAACAGGGGGCTTACGGCAATGAGCAGTTCTTC.

As DNA, the CDR3 is TGCAGCGTTGGTAGTGCTGGGGTGCTTAACATTCAGTACTTC. This sequence encodes CSVGSAGVLNIQYF. The chain combines TRBV29-1 with TRBJ2-4; D gene unclear. The CDR3 covers 14 residues. Germline-derived CDR1 and CDR2 are SQVTM and ANQGSEA. Trimming took 4 bases from V and 7 from J, leaving 17 bases between them.

This clonotype occurred many times. The J gene is TRBJ1-1, the V gene TRBV6-1; D unclear. The CDR3 covers 13 residues. The V end lost 6 bases, the J end lost 6 bases, and 14 bases lay between the germline ends. Germline V gene lookup returns CDR1 MNHNS and CDR2 SASEGT. For the CDR3, the DNA is TGTGCCAGCAGGGACCATTCGGGTTCTGAAGCTTTCTTT. Amino acid sequence: CASRDHSGSEAFF.

The J gene is TRBJ1-6, the V gene TRBV27, with unresolved D. Germline V CDR1 and CDR2: MNHEY, SMNVEV (reference sequence). V lost 0 bases to trimming and J lost 5 bases, with 8 bases between them. The CDR3 consists of 15 residues. The CDR3 here is CASSLSAGNNSPLHF. In DNA form, the CDR3 reads TGTGCCAGCAGTTTATCTGCCGGGAATAATTCACCCCTCCACTTT.

This clonotype was seen a handful of times. The rearrangement joins TRBV6-1 to TRBJ1-2; 8 bases align to TRBD1. The CDR3 loop spans 18 amino acids. The junction had 18 bases not matched to a gene; V was cut back by 5 bases and J by 4 bases. Germline assignment: CDR1 MNHNS and CDR2 SASEGT. The CDR3 sequence is CASSPRVGTGQGGYGYTF. The DNA of the CDR3 is TGTGCCAGCAGTCCCCGGGTGGGGACAGGACAAGGGGGCTATGGCTACACCTTC.

This clonotype was counted only a few times. The V gene is TRBV20-1, the J gene TRBJ1-1; 7 bases fit TRBD1. The CDR3 extends over 14 amino acids. V lost 2 bases to trimming and J lost 0 bases; unmatched junction nucleotides: 3. The germline CDR1 and CDR2 sequences are DFQATT and SNEGSKA (reference sequence). For the CDR3, the DNA is TGCAGTGCTAGATTGGACAGGATGAACACTGAAGCTTTCTTT. Its protein product is CSARLDRMNTEAFF.

This clonotype was counted many times. V usage is TRBV5-1 and J usage is TRBJ1-2; D ambiguous. V lost 4 bases and J lost 6, with 16 bases in between. This CDR3 is built from 14 residues. Germline CDR1 SGHRS, CDR2 YFSETQ. The CDR3 nucleotides read TGCGCCAGCAGCAGGATTGAGGGAAGGCATGGCTACACCTTC. Residues: CASSRIEGRHGYTF.

This clonotype appeared many times. The chain recombines TRBV11-2 with TRBJ1-1; D is undetermined. CDR1 is SGHAT and CDR2 is FQNNGV in the germline V gene. V lost 5 bases and J 1 base, leaving 17 bases between the germline ends. The CDR3 extends over 16 amino acids. The CDR3 protein is CASSLLRGRTNTEAFF. The CDR3 DNA sequence: TGTGCCAGCAGCCTTCTTAGAGGCAGGACGAACACTGAAGCTTTCTTT.

This clonotype has a handful of counts. The genes are TRBV20-1 and TRBJ1-5, with D hard to call. V lost 0 bases and J lost 8, with 8 bases in between. CDR3 size: 12 residues. The germline CDR1 and CDR2 sequences are DFQATT and SNEGSKA (reference sequence). The CDR3 spells CSARDRVEPQHF. The CDR3 bases are TGCAGTGCTAGAGACCGGGTTGAGCCCCAGCATTTT.

As regards this clonotype: A single base separates this from a much larger clone, so it may be a read error. V is TRBV7-2 and J is TRBJ1-1, with D perhaps matching TRBD1 (6 bases). The CDR3 consists of 13 residues. V shed 1 base and J shed 9 bases, with 12 bases lying between them. The germline V gene encodes CDR1 SGHTA and CDR2 FQGNSA. DNA for the CDR3: TGTGCCAGCAGCTTAGATCAGGGGCAGAAAGCTTTCTTT. Protein: CASSLDQGQKAFF.

In this sample, this clonotype turned up many times. The chain links TRBV18 to TRBJ1-4, with D unresolved. This CDR3 has 13 residues. The germline CDR1 and CDR2 sequences are KGHSH and LQKENI. V lost 3 bases, J lost 8 bases, and 10 bases lay in between. The CDR3 region is CASSPVVREKLFF. As DNA, the CDR3 is TGTGCCAGCTCACCTGTGGTTCGGGAAAAACTGTTTTTT.

Ten or more counts support this clonotype. The rearrangement joins TRBV7-6 to TRBJ1-1; a weak D match, TRBD1 (5 bases). V lost 1 base and J 7 bases, leaving 16 bases between the germline ends. Germline CDR1 reads SGHVS; CDR2 reads FNYEAQ. CDR3 length equals 15 residues. CDR3 DNA sequence: TGTGCCAGCAGCTTAGTCAGCACAGGATCGGGTGAAGCTTTCTTT. Translated, it gives CASSLVSTGSGEAFF.

This clonotype has more than one count but fewer than ten. The V gene is TRBV7-9, the J gene TRBJ1-2; D gene unclear. Per germline, CDR1 SEHNR and CDR2 FQNEAQ (reference sequence). V was clipped by 5 bases and J by 3 bases, with 10 bases between them. The CDR3 covers 13 residues. CDR3 amino acids: CASSEGHDYGYTF. The CDR3 DNA follows: TGTGCCAGCAGCGAGGGCCACGACTATGGCTACACCTTC.

V and J are TRBV4-1 and TRBJ2-5; D is ambiguous. V was clipped by 0 bases and J by 3 bases, with 8 bases between them. Germline V gene lookup returns CDR1 MGHRA and CDR2 YSYEKL. The CDR3 is 14 amino acids. CDR3 amino acids: CASSQESKEETQYF. CDR3 nucleotides: TGCGCCAGCAGCCAAGAGTCCAAAGAAGAGACCCAGTACTTC.

This chain joins TRBV6-5 and TRBJ1-1; weak D call: TRBD1 (5 bases). With 1 base removed from V and 1 base from J, the gap between germline ends came to 13 bases. The CDR3 extends over 16 amino acids. Germline CDR1 is MNHEY and CDR2 is SVGAGI. The CDR3 DNA reads as TGTGCCAGCAGTTACTTATCGGCGACAGAGAACACTGAAGCTTTCTTT. Translation gives CASSYLSATENTEAFF.

This clonotype has a count of ten or more. This chain connects TRBV5-6 to TRBJ2-7; a weak D match, TRBD1 (5 bases). From germline, CDR1 is SGHDT and CDR2 YYEEEE. The CDR3 consists of 14 residues. Deletions cut 5 bases from V and 2 bases from J, with 14 bases between. This chain's CDR3 is CASSQGPFAYEQYF. DNA of the CDR3: TGTGCCAGCAGTCAGGGTCCTTTTGCCTACGAGCAGTACTTC. Full variable domain (rest looked up from reference TRBV5-6 and TRBJ2-7): DAGVTQSPTHLIKTRGQQVTLRCSPKSGHDTVSWYQQALGQGPQFIFQYYEEEERQRGNFPDRFSGHQFPNYSSELNVNALLLGDSALYLCASSQGPFAYEQYFGPGTRLTVT.

In this sample, this clonotype turned up a few times. The chain has TRBV15 and TRBJ1-6; D is unclear. Trimming removed 9 bases from V and 8 bases from J, with 14 bases in between. Germline-derived CDR1 and CDR2 are LNHNV and YYDKDF (reference sequence). The CDR3 is 13 amino acids. The CDR3 DNA reads TGTGCCACTGGGTGGGGAAGGGATTCACCCCTCCACTTT. This sequence encodes CATGWGRDSPLHF. The full variable domain, in which reference TRBV15 and TRBJ1-6 provide the parts outside the CDR3, is DAMVIQNPRYQVTQFGKPVTLSCSQTLNHNVMYWYQQKSSQAPKLLFHYYDKDFNNEADTPDNFQSRRPNTSFCFLDIRSPGLGDTAMYLCATGWGRDSPLHFGNGTRLTVT.

The J gene is TRBJ2-7, the V gene TRBV28, with 11 positions matching TRBD1. V trimming: 6 bases; J trimming: 2 bases; junction bases outside the gene matches: 6. Per germline, CDR1 MDHEN and CDR2 SYDVKM. The CDR3 is made up of 15 amino acids. CDR3 amino acids: CASRDPGQGAYEQYF. In DNA, the CDR3 is TGTGCCAGCAGGGACCCGGGACAGGGGGCCTACGAGCAGTACTTC.

A few counts support this clonotype. The chain links TRBV2 to TRBJ2-2, with 11 bases that match TRBD2. Germline lookup yields CDR1 SNHLY and CDR2 FYNNEI. Unmatched junction bases numbered 14, after V lost 5 bases and J lost 3 bases. This CDR3 has 19 amino acids. The CDR3 sequence: CASSPLPITSGSYTGELFF. The DNA of the CDR3 is TGTGCCAGCAGTCCCCTTCCTATCACTAGCGGGAGTTACACCGGGGAGCTGTTTTTT.

For this clonotype: Relative to the germline gene, one junction end is altered; a read error may explain this. The rearrangement joins TRBV5-4 to TRBJ1-1, with 7 bases fitting TRBD1. The germline CDR1 and CDR2 sequences are SGHNT and YYREEE (reference sequence). The CDR3 has 12 residues. CDR3 loop: CAISSGQFGAFF. As DNA, the CDR3 is TGTGCCATCAGCTCGGGACAGTTTGGAGCTTTCTTT.